Sequencing of this TCR beta chain was carried out in a study of blood T cell repertoires in COVID-19. Study-level background: Researchers got acute and convalescent COVID-19 samples from the United States, Italy and Spain.

The ends lost 4 bases at V and 4 bases at J; junction bases unmatched: 13. Germline V gives CDR1 SGHTA, CDR2 FQGNSA. This CDR3 has 17 residues. Followed over time, Seattle patients had been enrolled while infection was active. This clone was picked up one time. Repertoires were generated with immunoSEQ multiplex PCR, while TCRdb's copy carries only in-frame clones and drops some. The data hold around 290,000 clones, with less than 90% observed a single time. The chain has TRBV7-2 and TRBJ1-1; 9 bases line up with TRBD1. The source is a woman aged 70-85 years with COVID-19, enrolled during active disease. The sequenced sample was peripheral blood. CDR3 sequence: CASSSLRDRVSSTEAFF. CDR3 in DNA: TGTGCCAGCAGCTCTTTACGGGACAGGGTATCGAGCACTGAAGCTTTCTTT.